A selection of T cell receptor beta chains follows, all from one sample in a study of control samples from healthy donors and cancer patients. Sequencing was performed with immunoSEQ multiplex PCR; in TCRdb, only in-frame clones are kept and a portion is missing. The sample lists over 60,000 clones, roughly 89% occurring once. Sequences were obtained from PBMCs. The source of these receptors is a woman aged 60-75 years with head and neck cancer. Each CDR3 is given without its conserved first and last residue.

>TRBV5-8|TRBJ1-2|11
ASSLQGPEGYT
>TRBV29-1|TRBJ2-2|11
SVEKGETGELF
>TRBV2|TRBJ1-5|13
ASSWDPYSNQSQH
>TRBV5-5|TRBJ1-2|18
ASSLETTGLVAGTGYGYT
>TRBV30|TRBJ2-2|12
AWSVSINTGELF
>TRBV14|TRBJ1-1|13
ASSQVRLADTEAF
>TRBV7-8|TRBJ2-5|11
ASSFPGAETQY
>TRBV15|TRBJ2-2|11
ATSRDRTGELF
>TRBV6-5|TRBJ2-1|14
ASSYFSGTAYNEQF
>TRBV6-6|TRBJ1-4|11
ASGQEPNEKLF
>TRBV6-1|TRBJ2-3|12
ASSEAGGTDTQY